These 5 T cell receptor beta chains share one sample of origin, sequenced in a study of blood T cells in healthy people across ages. A J-beta primer mix and a sample-barcoded 5' primer were used in a second PCR of about 7 to 12 cycles. TCRdb redid the calling of the 5' RACE reads with MiXCR, one entry per CDR3 protein. The sample records more than 700,000 distinct CDR3 sequences, about 42% being singletons. Specimen: blood. These receptors were obtained from an elderly man in good health.

In this sample, this clonotype turned up a few times. V and J are TRBV29-1 and TRBJ1-5; TRBD1 aligns across 8 bases. This CDR3 spans 14 amino acids. V dropped 6 bases and J dropped 6; count of bases not matched to a gene: 10. Germline V CDR1 and CDR2: SQVTM, ANQGSEA. CDR3 in amino acids: CSVVDRGEGQPQHF. CDR3 sequence (DNA): TGCAGCGTCGTCGACAGGGGAGAAGGTCAGCCCCAGCATTTT.

The CDR3 protein is CASSRWEGIDEQYF. The CDR3 coding sequence is TGTGCCAGTAGTAGGTGGGAGGGGATCGACGAGCAGTACTTC. The genes are TRBV14 and TRBJ2-4; 7 bases align to TRBD2. The J call is in doubt because the DNA end fits TRBJ2-7 better. The CDR3 totals 14 residues. Germline V CDR1 and CDR2: SGHDN, FVKESK.

As to this clonotype: At one end the junction does not follow the germline gene, possibly because of a read error. V and J are TRBV6-1 and TRBJ1-2, with D perhaps matching TRBD1 (6 bases). Germline V CDR1 and CDR2: MNHNS, SASEGT. The CDR3 runs 14 residues. The DNA of the CDR3 is TGTGCCAGCAGAGAGCGGGGAGCTGCCGGGGGCTACATCTTC. Amino acids: CASRERGAAGGYIF.

The chain uses TRBV12-3 or TRBV12-4 and TRBJ2-5; TRBD1 is a possible D gene (5 bases). The V and J ends lost 6 bases and 2 bases respectively, with 16 bases between them. The CDR3 loop spans 15 amino acids. CDR3 amino acids: CASRWGRSGQETQYF. The CDR3 region has the DNA TGTGCCAGCAGGTGGGGCCGCAGTGGACAAGAGACCCAGTACTTC.

The chain uses TRBV28 and TRBJ2-1; D unresolved. The V end was cut by 3 bases, the J end by 9 bases, with 6 bases between. Germline CDR1 MDHEN, CDR2 SYDVKM. This CDR3 is built from 11 residues. CDR3 region: CASSFLSEQFF. The CDR3 DNA reads as TGTGCCAGCAGTTTTCTGAGTGAGCAGTTCTTC.